The source of this TCR beta chain is a study of blood T cells in healthy people across ages. Overall study results and limits: For the donors, CMV status was unknown and possibly confounded expanded clonotype changes.

As for this clonotype: Its antigen is not known. This could be a read error, since a much larger clone is one nucleotide away.

The CDR3 spans 14 residues. CDR1 is SGHRS, CDR2 YFSETQ, per germline. Using a J-beta primer mix together with a sample-barcoded 5' primer, a second PCR was run for roughly 7 to 12 cycles. MiXCR, run by TCRdb on the 5' RACE reads, gives a single entry per CDR3 protein. This table has 1.5 million to 2 million distinct CDR3 sequences, about two fifths appearing once. The source is a human donor in good health. The rearrangement joins TRBV5-1 to TRBJ2-7; 8 bases fit TRBD1. The specimen sequenced was blood. The CDR3 here is CASSLAQTGDEEYF. In DNA form, the CDR3 reads TGCGCCAGCAGCTTGGCCCAGACAGGGGACGAGGAGTACTTC.